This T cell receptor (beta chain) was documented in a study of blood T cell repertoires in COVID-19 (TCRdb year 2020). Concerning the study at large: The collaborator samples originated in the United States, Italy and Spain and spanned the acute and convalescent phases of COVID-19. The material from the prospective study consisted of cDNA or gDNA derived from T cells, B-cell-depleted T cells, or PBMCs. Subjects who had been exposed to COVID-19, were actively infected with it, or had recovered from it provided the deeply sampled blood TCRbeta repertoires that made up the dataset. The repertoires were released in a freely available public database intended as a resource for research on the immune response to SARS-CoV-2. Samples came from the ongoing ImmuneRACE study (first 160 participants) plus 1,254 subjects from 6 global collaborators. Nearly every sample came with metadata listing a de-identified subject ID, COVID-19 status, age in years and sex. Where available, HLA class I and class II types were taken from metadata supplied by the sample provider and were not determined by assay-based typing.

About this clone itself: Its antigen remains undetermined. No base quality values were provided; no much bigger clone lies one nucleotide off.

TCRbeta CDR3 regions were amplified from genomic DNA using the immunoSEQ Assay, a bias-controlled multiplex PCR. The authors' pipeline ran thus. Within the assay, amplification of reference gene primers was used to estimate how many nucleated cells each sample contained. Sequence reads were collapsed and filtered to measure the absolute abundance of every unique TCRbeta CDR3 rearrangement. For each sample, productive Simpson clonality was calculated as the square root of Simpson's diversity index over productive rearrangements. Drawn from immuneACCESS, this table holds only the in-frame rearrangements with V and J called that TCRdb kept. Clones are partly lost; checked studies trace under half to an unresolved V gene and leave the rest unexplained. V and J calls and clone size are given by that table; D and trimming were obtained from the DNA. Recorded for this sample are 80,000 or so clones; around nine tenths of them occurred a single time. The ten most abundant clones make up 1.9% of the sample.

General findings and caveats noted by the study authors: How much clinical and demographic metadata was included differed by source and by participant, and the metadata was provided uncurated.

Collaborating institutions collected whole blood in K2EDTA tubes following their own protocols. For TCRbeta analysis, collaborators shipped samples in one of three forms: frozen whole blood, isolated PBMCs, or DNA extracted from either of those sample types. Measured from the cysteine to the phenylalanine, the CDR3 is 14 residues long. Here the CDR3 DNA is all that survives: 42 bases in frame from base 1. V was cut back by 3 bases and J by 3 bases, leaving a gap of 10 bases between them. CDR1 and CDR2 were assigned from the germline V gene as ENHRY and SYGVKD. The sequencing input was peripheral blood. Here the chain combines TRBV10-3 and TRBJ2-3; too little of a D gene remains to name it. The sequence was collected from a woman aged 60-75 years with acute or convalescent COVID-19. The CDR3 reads CAISESLGTDTQYF. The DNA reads TGTGCCATCAGTGAATCCCTAGGAACAGATACGCAGTATTTT.